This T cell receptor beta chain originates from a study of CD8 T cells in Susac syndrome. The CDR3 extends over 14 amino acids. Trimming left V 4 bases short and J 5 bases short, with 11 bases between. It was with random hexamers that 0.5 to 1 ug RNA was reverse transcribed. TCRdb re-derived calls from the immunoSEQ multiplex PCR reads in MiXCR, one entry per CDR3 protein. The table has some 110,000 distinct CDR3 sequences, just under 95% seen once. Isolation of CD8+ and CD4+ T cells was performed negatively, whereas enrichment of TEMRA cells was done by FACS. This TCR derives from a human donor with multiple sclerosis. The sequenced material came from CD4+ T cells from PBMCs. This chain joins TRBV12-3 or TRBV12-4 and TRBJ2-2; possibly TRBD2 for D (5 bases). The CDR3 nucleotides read TGTGCCAGCAGTTCCCGCCCGGGGACCGGGGAGCTGTTTTTT. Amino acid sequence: CASSSRPGTGELFF.